These 23 T cell receptor beta chains originate from one sample sequenced in a study of shared clonotypes between healthy human individuals. This table comes from immunoSEQ multiplex PCR, and its TCRdb copy is limited to in-frame clones, with some not included. The sample has about 640,000 clones, approximately 75% seen once. Sequencing input: memory CD4+ T cells sorted from blood. Subset in this sample: CD45RA-negative fraction. These receptor sequences come from a woman in her twenties or thirties in good health.

This clone was counted at least ten times. V gene TRBV18 combines with J gene TRBJ2-3; possibly TRBD2 for D (5 bases). V dropped 6 bases and J dropped 3 bases, with 13 bases sitting between them. Germline CDR1 and CDR2: KGHSH and LQKENI. The CDR3 totals 14 residues. CDR3 region: CASSPRELTDTQYF. The CDR3 DNA follows: TGTGCCAGCTCGCCCCGGGAACTAACAGATACGCAGTATTTT. Supplemented by reference TRBV18 and TRBJ2-3, the full variable domain reads NAGVMQNPRHLVRRRGQEARLRCSPMKGHSHVYWYRQLPEEGLKFMVYLQKENIIDESGMPKERFSAEFPKEGPSILRIQQVVRGDSAAYFCASSPRELTDTQYFGPGTRLTVL.

This clone was observed a single time. The rearrangement joins TRBV15 to TRBJ2-7, with 7 bases lining up with TRBD1. Germline CDR1 reads LNHNV; CDR2 reads YYDKDF (reference sequence). The CDR3 consists of 15 residues. Unmatched junction bases numbered 13, after V lost 0 bases and J lost 11 bases. The chain's CDR3 is CATSRDLGQALSKYF. CDR3 nucleotide sequence: TGTGCCACCAGCAGAGATTTAGGACAGGCGCTGAGCAAGTACTTC.

This rearrangement joins TRBV21-1 to TRBJ1-2; the D segment call TRBD1 is taken from the table without a DNA check. TRBV21-1 is deemed a pseudogene. The CDR3 sequence is 17 residues long. CDR3 loop: CASSIKAAHQGYYGYTF. As DNA, the CDR3 is TGTGCCAGCAGCATCAAAGCCGCCCACCAGGGTTACTATGGCTACACCTTC.

About this clone itself: This likely reflects a read error, since a far larger clone is one base away. Other DNA variants within this sample encode the same CDR3. V gene TRBV11-2 combines with J gene TRBJ1-4; 7 nucleotides match TRBD1. V shed 6 bases, J shed 11 bases, and the junction held 15 bases outside the gene matches. The CDR3 spans 15 residues. Germline V CDR1 and CDR2: SGHAT, FQNNGV. The CDR3 region has the DNA TGTGCCAGCAGTCAAGGGGACAGTGACCTTGGTAAACTGTTTTTT. Its translation: CASSQGDSDLGKLFF.

This chain uses TRBV5-8 with TRBJ1-2; D remains unclear. The CDR3 consists of 13 residues. Germline V gene sequence: CDR1 SGHTS, CDR2 YDEGEE. Trimming stripped 1 base from V and 8 bases from J, with 12 bases between. CDR3 nucleotides: TGTGCCAGCAGCTTGACAAGCGCGCGGGGCTACACCTTC. This codes for CASSLTSARGYTF. Full variable domain (missing parts from reference TRBV5-8 and TRBJ1-2): EAGVTQSPTHLIKTRGQQATLRCSPISGHTSVYWYQQALGLGLQFLLWYDEGEERNRGNFPPRFSGRQFPNYSSELNVNALELEDSALYLCASSLTSARGYTFGSGTRLTVV.

In DNA, the CDR3 is TGCAGTGCTTGGGAGTGGAATGAGCAGTTCTTC. This codes for CSAWEWNEQFF. The chain joins TRBV20-1 to TRBJ2-1; tentatively, D is TRBD2 (5 bases). This CDR3 comprises 11 residues. Germline V gives CDR1 DFQATT, CDR2 SNEGSKA (reference sequence). Trimming removed 5 bases from V and 7 bases from J, with 9 bases in between.

The J gene is TRBJ1-3, the V gene TRBV13; no clear D gene. V lost 1 base to trimming and J lost 0 bases, with 13 bases between them. Germline V gene sequence: CDR1 PRHDT, CDR2 FYEKMQ (reference sequence). The CDR3 totals 17 residues. Here the CDR3 DNA reads TGTGCCAGCAGCTTAGTAGGCCTCCAGAGCTCTGGAAACACCATATATTTT. It translates to CASSLVGLQSSGNTIYF.

The rearrangement joins TRBV28 to TRBJ2-5; 7 bases match TRBD1. In germline, CDR1 is MDHEN, CDR2 SYDVKM. The CDR3 is made up of 13 amino acids. The V gene end was trimmed by 7 bases and the J gene end by 5 bases; junction bases not matched to a gene: 7. The CDR3 nucleotides are TGTGCCAGCACCTTGGTGGACAGGGAGACCCAGTACTTC. Translating gives CASTLVDRETQYF.

This clone was detected once. The chain is built from TRBV7-2 and TRBJ2-1, with 7 bases that match TRBD1. V dropped 6 bases and J dropped 2; count of bases not matched to a gene: 7. The CDR3 has 15 amino acids. The V gene's germline CDR1 is SGHTA and CDR2 FQGNSA. The CDR3 coding sequence is TGTGCCAGCAGTCAAGACAGGGCGGCCTACAATGAGCAGTTCTTC. This translates into CASSQDRAAYNEQFF.

A remark on this clone: A far larger clone is just one base off, so this is likely a read error. V usage is TRBV28 and J usage is TRBJ1-5; the D is unclear. Germline V CDR1 and CDR2: MDHEN, SYDVKM. The CDR3 loop spans 15 amino acids. CDR3 in amino acids: CAGSPGELGGQPQHF. The CDR3, as DNA: TGTGCCGGCAGTCCTGGTGAACTGGGCGGCCAGCCCCAGCATTTT.

The chain employs TRBV2 and TRBJ1-2, with TRBD1 matching over 8 bases. This CDR3 contains 15 residues. Germline assignment: CDR1 SNHLY and CDR2 FYNNEI. J lost 5 bases, V lost 7 bases, and 12 bases had no gene match. CDR3 amino acids: CASTSPRTGKYGYTF. The CDR3 nucleotides read TGTGCCAGCACTTCTCCCCGGACAGGGAAATATGGCTACACCTTC. Filled out from reference TRBV2 and TRBJ1-2, the complete variable domain reads EPEVTQTPSHQVTQMGQEVILRCVPISNHLYFYWYRQILGQKVEFLVSFYNNEISEKSEIFDDQFSVERPDGSNFTLKIRSTKLEDSAMYFCASTSPRTGKYGYTFGSGTRLTVV.

The chain joins TRBV6-1 to TRBJ2-4; 7 positions agree with TRBD1. The CDR3 extends over 16 amino acids. Germline-derived CDR1 and CDR2 are MNHNS and SASEGT. V shed 3 bases and J 0 bases; nucleotides not matched to a gene: 5. CDR3 nucleotide sequence: TGTGCCAGCAGTGACCCCGGGACAGTAGCCAAAAACATTCAGTACTTC. Amino acid sequence: CASSDPGTVAKNIQYF.

This clone was counted only a few times. The V and J genes are TRBV5-1 and TRBJ2-1, with D possibly being TRBD2 (5 bases). Trimming took 4 bases from V and 4 from J, leaving 15 bases between them. The CDR3 loop spans 15 amino acids. CDR1 is SGHRS, CDR2 YFSETQ, per germline. The CDR3 region is CASSPSGPEYNEQFF. The CDR3 bases are TGCGCCAGCAGCCCAAGCGGTCCAGAATACAATGAGCAGTTCTTC.

This clone was seen a single time. The sample holds other DNA sequences that translate to the same CDR3. The chain uses TRBV7-9 and TRBJ2-5; TRBD2 might be the D (5 bases). The CDR3 length is 14 residues. The germline V and J ends were trimmed by 5 bases and 2 bases, with 12 bases remaining between them. Germline V gene lookup returns CDR1 SEHNR and CDR2 FQNEAQ (reference sequence). The DNA for the CDR3 is TGTGCCAGCAGCCCCCCAAGCGGACAAGAGACCCAGTACTTC. It specifies CASSPPSGQETQYF. The variable domain in full, completed from reference TRBV7-9 and TRBJ2-5, reads DTGVSQNPRHKITKRGQNVTFRCDPISEHNRLYWYRQTLGQGPEFLTYFQNEAQLEKSRLLSDRFSAERPKGSFSTLEIQRTEQGDSAMYLCASSPPSGQETQYFGPGTRLLVL.

The rearrangement uses TRBV7-9 and TRBJ1-1; TRBD1 aligns across 9 bases. The germline V gene has CDR1 SEHNR and CDR2 FQNEAQ (reference sequence). The junction had 15 bases not matched to a gene; V was cut back by 5 bases and J by 5 bases. The CDR3 sequence is 17 residues long. The CDR3 DNA sequence: TGTGCCAGCAGCATCTTCCGGGACAGGGTTCGACTGACTGAAGCTTTCTTT. Its translation: CASSIFRDRVRLTEAFF.

This sequence joins TRBV6-6 and TRBJ2-1; D perhaps matches TRBD1 (6 bases). Trimming left V 2 bases short and J 1 base short, with 12 bases between. The CDR3 length is 16 residues. The germline V gene has CDR1 MNHNY and CDR2 SVGAGI (reference sequence). For the CDR3, the DNA is TGTGCCAGCAGTTACCAGGGGTTACGGTCCTACAATGAGCAGTTCTTC. It specifies CASSYQGLRSYNEQFF.

This CDR3 reads CAWSVGATYNSPLHF. The CDR3 coding sequence is TGTGCCTGGAGCGTTGGGGCTACCTATAATTCACCCCTCCACTTT. V usage is TRBV30 and J usage is TRBJ1-6; D possibly corresponds to TRBD1 (5 bases). The germline V gene has CDR1 GTSNPN and CDR2 SVGIG (reference sequence). The CDR3 is 15 amino acids. Between the trimmed V and J ends, which lost 3 bases and 2 bases, there was a span of 11 bases.

The rearrangement joins TRBV5-1 to TRBJ2-7; a weak D match, TRBD1 (8 bases). The V and J ends lost 1 base and 4 bases respectively, with 12 bases between them. The CDR3 length is 14 residues. Germline CDR1 is SGHRS and CDR2 is YFSETQ. The CDR3 DNA sequence: TGCGCCAGCAGCTTGTCACAGGGGGGGTACGAGCAGTACTTC. Its translation is CASSLSQGGYEQYF.

This clone was detected a few times. This chain uses TRBV10-1 with TRBJ2-7; possible D gene TRBD2, 6 bases. Trimming left V 2 bases short and J 9 bases short, with 11 bases between. The CDR3 length is 12 residues. Per germline, CDR1 WNHNN and CDR2 SYGVQD (reference sequence). CDR3: CASSEIRGGQYF. The CDR3 nucleotides read TGCGCCAGCAGTGAGATCCGGGGAGGGCAGTACTTC.

The J gene is TRBJ2-3, the V gene TRBV6-5; 10 positions match TRBD2. This CDR3 spans 14 amino acids. Trimming at V came to 7 bases and at J to 4 bases, leaving 5 bases not matched to a gene. CDR1 is MNHEY, CDR2 SVGAGI, per germline. CDR3 sequence: CASNLAGASDTQYF. The CDR3 DNA is TGTGCCAGCAATCTAGCGGGAGCCTCAGATACGCAGTATTTT.

With respect to this clone: Other DNA sequences within the sample encode an identical CDR3. V gene TRBV6-6 combines with J gene TRBJ1-1, with a weak D call TRBD1 (5 bases). Trimming took off 6 bases at V and 1 base at J, with 6 bases between the two ends. CDR3 length equals 12 residues. Per the germline V gene, CDR1 is MNHNY and CDR2 is SVGAGI (reference sequence). DNA of the CDR3: TGTGCCAGCAGAAGGGGGAACACTGAAGCTTTCTTT. It yields the protein CASRRGNTEAFF.

The chain links TRBV18 to TRBJ1-5, with 11 bases aligning to TRBD1. CDR3 size: 17 residues. J was trimmed by 5 bases and V by 5 bases; bases with no gene match: 11. Germline V CDR1 and CDR2: KGHSH, LQKENI. CDR3 in DNA: TGTGCCAGCTCATCCGGATCCGGGACAGGGGGGCATCAGCCCCAGCATTTT. It translates to CASSSGSGTGGHQPQHF.

This clone is a singleton in its sample. The rearrangement uses TRBV30 and TRBJ2-1, with 8 bases fitting TRBD1. Germline assignment: CDR1 GTSNPN and CDR2 SVGIG (reference sequence). V shed 5 bases and J 6 bases; nucleotides not matched to a gene: 3. The CDR3 totals 12 residues. The CDR3 nucleotides read TGTGCCTGGCAGGGGGCTTTCAATGAGCAGTTCTTC. Translating it yields CAWQGAFNEQFF.